The clone carrying this T cell receptor beta chain occurred once. The data derive from a study of patients and donors after allogeneic stem cell transplantation. CDR3 length: 17 amino acids. CDR1 and CDR2 from the germline V gene are LGHDT and YNNKEL (reference sequence). Trimming removed 3 bases from V and 5 bases from J, with 22 bases in between. MiXCR, run by TCRdb on the RT-PCR reads, gives a single entry per CDR3 protein. The data show about 160,000 distinct CDR3 sequences, approximately 37% seen once. The sequence was obtained from a human donor who was either an allogeneic HSCT recipient or a stem cell or donor lymphocyte infusion donor (not recorded which). It is not recorded whose cells these are; they may come from a transplant donor. The rearrangement uses TRBV3-1 and TRBJ1-2; D remains unclear. Sample: blood, either unsorted or a sorted T cell fraction (not recorded which). This CDR3 reads CASSQVADSGITYGYTF. In DNA form, the CDR3 reads TGTGCCAGCAGCCAGGTGGCAGACTCGGGGATAACGTATGGCTACACCTTC.